This T cell receptor beta chain was identified in a study of CD4 T cells in relation to SARS-CoV-2 and coronaviruses. Before the COVID-19 pandemic, during about 2011-2019, CD4+ T cells were taken from unexposed donors. Isolation of CD4+ T cells took place after roughly nine days in culture. Testing used SARS-CoV-2 S/N and four cold-coronavirus spikes on unexposed-donor CD4+ T cells, cells permitting. Each well had 2.1 million or so PBMCs in around 4.5% human AB serum with IL-2. Fresh IL-2 medium replaced half the medium on days 3 and 7. Germline V CDR1 and CDR2: MNHNS, SASEGT. V shed 3 bases, J shed 6 bases, and the junction held 14 bases outside the gene matches. The CDR3 has 17 residues. Note on this clone: Its antigen is not known.

The method was immunoSEQ multiplex PCR; TCRdb's version includes in-frame clones alone and lacks a portion of them. Of about 28,000 clones detected, 70% to 80% appear once; the ten largest clones hold around 21%. Findings and caveats of the study: Monoreactive clones expanded significantly more to SARS-CoV-2 than crossreactive clones did.

V gene TRBV6-1 combines with J gene TRBJ1-5; 7 positions match TRBD1. This TCR derives from a human donor in good health. The sequencing sample was made of CD4+ T cells from PBMCs, cultured in vitro. The CDR3 protein is CASSDSFGGGWVQPQHF. In DNA, the CDR3 is TGTGCCAGCAGTGACAGCTTTGGAGGGGGCTGGGTTCAGCCCCAGCATTTT.